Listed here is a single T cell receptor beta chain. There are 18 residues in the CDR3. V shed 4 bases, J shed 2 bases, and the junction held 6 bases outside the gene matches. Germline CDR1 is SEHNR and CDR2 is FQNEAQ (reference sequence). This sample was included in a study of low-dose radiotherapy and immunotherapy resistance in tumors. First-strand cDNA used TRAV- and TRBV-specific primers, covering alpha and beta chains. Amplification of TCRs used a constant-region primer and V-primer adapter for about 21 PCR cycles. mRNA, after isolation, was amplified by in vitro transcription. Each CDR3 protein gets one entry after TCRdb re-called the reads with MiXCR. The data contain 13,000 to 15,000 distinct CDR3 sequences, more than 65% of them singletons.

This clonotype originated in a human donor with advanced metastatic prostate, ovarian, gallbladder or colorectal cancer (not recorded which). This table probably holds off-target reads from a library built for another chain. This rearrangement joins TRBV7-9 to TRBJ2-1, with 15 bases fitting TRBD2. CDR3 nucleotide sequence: TGTGCCAGCAGCTCCGGGACTAGCGGGGGGAGTGCCTACAATGAGCAGTTCTTC. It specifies CASSSGTSGGSAYNEQFF.